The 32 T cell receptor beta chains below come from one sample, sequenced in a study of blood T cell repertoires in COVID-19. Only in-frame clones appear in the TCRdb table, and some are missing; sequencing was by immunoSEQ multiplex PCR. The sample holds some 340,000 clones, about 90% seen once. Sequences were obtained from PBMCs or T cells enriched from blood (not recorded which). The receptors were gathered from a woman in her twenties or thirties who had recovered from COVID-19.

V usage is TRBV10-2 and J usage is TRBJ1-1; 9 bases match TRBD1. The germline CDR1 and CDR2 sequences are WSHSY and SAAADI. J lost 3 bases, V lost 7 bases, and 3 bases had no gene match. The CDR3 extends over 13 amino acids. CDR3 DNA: TGCGCCAGCAACAGGGGGCCAGACACTGAAGCTTTCTTT. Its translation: CASNRGPDTEAFF.

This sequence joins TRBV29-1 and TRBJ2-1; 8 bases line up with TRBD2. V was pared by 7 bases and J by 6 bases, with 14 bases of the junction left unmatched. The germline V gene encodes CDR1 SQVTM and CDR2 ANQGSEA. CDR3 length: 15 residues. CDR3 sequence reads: CSGGLAGVPPNEQFF. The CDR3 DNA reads TGCAGCGGGGGGCTAGCGGGCGTCCCTCCCAATGAGCAGTTCTTC.

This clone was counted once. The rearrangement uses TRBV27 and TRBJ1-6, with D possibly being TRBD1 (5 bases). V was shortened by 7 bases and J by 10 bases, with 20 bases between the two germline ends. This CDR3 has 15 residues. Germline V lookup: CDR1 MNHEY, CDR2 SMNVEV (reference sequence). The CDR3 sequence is CASTQTQGSGSPLHF. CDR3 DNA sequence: TGTGCCAGCACCCAGACCCAGGGTTCAGGGTCACCCCTCCACTTT.

CDR3 in DNA: TGTGCCAGCAGCCGAAATCCCGGGATTTACGAGCAGTACTTC. This translates into CASSRNPGIYEQYF. The J gene is TRBJ2-7, the V gene TRBV5-5, with D possibly matching TRBD2 (5 bases). V lost 4 bases, J lost 4 bases, and 15 bases lay in between. CDR3 length: 14 amino acids. Germline V lookup: CDR1 SGHKS, CDR2 YYEKEE (reference sequence). Supplemented by reference TRBV5-5 and TRBJ2-7, the full variable domain reads DAGVTQSPTHLIKTRGQQVTLRCSPISGHKSVSWYQQVLGQGPQFIFQYYEKEERGRGNFPDRFSARQFPNYSSELNVNALLLGDSALYLCASSRNPGIYEQYFGPGTRLTVT.

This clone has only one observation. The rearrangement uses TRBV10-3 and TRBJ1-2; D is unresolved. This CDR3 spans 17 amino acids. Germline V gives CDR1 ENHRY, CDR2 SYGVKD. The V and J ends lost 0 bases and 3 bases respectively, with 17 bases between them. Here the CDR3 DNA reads TGTGCCATCAGTGAGTCTGCAGGAAACCAAAAGGACTATGGCTACACCTTC. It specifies CAISESAGNQKDYGYTF.

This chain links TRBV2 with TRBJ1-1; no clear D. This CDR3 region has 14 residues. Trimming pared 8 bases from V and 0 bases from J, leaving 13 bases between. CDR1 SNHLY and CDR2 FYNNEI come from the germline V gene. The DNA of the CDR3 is TGTGCCAGCGGGAGGCCCTTGGTGAACACTGAAGCTTTCTTT. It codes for CASGRPLVNTEAFF.

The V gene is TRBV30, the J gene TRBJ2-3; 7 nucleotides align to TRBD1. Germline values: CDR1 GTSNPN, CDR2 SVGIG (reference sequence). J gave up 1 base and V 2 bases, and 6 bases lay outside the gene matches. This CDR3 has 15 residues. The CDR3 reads CAWSKGAFRTDTQYF. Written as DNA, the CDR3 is TGTGCCTGGAGTAAGGGGGCCTTCCGCACAGATACGCAGTATTTT.

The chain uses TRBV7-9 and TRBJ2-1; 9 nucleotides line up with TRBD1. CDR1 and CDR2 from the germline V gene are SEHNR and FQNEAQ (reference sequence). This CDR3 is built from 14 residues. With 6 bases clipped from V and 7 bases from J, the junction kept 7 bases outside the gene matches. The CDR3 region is CASRPGQGNNEQFF. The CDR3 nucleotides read TGTGCCAGCAGACCGGGACAGGGCAATAATGAGCAGTTCTTC.

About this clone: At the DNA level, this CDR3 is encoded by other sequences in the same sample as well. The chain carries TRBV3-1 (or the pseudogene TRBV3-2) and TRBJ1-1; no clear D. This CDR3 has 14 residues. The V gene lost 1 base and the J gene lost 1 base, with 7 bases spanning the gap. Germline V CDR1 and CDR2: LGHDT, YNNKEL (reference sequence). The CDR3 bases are TGTGCCAGCAGCCAAGTCCGAGGGAACACTGAAGCTTTCTTT. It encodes CASSQVRGNTEAFF.

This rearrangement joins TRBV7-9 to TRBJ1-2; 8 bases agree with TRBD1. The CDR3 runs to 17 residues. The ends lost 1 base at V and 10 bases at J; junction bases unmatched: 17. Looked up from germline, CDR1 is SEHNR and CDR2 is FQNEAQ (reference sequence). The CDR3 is CASSLEPPGQVFGDYTF. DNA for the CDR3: TGTGCCAGCAGCTTAGAGCCCCCGGGACAGGTTTTTGGTGACTACACCTTC.

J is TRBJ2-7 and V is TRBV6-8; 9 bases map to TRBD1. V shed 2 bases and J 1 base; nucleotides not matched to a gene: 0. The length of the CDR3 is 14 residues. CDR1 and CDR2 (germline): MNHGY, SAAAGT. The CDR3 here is CASSYGQGSYEQYF. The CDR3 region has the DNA TGTGCCAGCAGTTACGGACAGGGGTCCTACGAGCAGTACTTC.

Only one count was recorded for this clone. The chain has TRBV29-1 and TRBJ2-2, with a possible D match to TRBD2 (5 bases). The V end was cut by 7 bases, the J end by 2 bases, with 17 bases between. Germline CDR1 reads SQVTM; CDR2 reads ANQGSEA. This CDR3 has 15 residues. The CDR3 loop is CSAQQTRGNTGELFF. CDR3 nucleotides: TGCAGCGCCCAACAAACTCGGGGTAACACCGGGGAGCTGTTTTTT.

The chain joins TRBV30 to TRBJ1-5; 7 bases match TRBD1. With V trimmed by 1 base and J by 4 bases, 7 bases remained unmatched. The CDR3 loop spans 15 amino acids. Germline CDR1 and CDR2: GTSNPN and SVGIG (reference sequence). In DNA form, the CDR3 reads TGTGCCTGGAGTGCCGGGACAGTGCCTAATCAGCCCCAGCATTTT. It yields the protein CAWSAGTVPNQPQHF. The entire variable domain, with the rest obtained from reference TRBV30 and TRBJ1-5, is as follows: SQTIHQWPATLVQPVGSPLSLECTVEGTSNPNLYWYRQAAGRGLQLLFYSVGIGQISSEVPQNLSASRPQDRQFILSSKKLLLSDSGFYLCAWSAGTVPNQPQHFGDGTRLSIL.

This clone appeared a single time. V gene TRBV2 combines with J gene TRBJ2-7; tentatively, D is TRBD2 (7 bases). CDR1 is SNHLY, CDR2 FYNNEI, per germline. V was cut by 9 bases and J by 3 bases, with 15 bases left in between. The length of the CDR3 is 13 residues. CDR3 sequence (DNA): TGTGCCAGTGAGGGGGGGGAGAACTACGAGCAGTACTTC. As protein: CASEGGENYEQYF.

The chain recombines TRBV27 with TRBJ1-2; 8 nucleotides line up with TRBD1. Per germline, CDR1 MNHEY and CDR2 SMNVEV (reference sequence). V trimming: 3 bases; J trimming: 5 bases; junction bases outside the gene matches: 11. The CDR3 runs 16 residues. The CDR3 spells CASSFHSGGPHYGYTF. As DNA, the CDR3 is TGTGCCAGCAGTTTTCACTCAGGGGGCCCCCATTATGGCTACACCTTC.

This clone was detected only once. Here the CDR3 DNA reads TGTGCCAGCAGTGAATACCACGTGAGCGGGGGGGTTGACACCGGGGAGCTGTTTTTT. Protein: CASSEYHVSGGVDTGELFF. V and J are TRBV6-1 and TRBJ2-2; 10 bases are shared with TRBD2. There are 19 residues in the CDR3. In germline, CDR1 is MNHNS, CDR2 SASEGT. The trim removed 2 bases at V and 3 bases at J, leaving 12 bases unmatched.

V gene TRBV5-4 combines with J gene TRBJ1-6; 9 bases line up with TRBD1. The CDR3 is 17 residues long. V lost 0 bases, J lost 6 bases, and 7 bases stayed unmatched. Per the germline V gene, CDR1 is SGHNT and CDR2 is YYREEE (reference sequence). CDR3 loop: CASSLAGTGNGNSPLHF. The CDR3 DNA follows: TGTGCCAGCAGCTTGGCCGGGACAGGGAACGGTAATTCACCCCTCCACTTT.

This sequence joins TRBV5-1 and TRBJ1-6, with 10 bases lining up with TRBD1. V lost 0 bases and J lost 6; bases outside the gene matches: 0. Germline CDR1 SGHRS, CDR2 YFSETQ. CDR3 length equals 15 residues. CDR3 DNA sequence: TGCGCCAGCAGCTTGGGGGACAGGGGTAATTCACCCCTCCACTTT. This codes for CASSLGDRGNSPLHF.

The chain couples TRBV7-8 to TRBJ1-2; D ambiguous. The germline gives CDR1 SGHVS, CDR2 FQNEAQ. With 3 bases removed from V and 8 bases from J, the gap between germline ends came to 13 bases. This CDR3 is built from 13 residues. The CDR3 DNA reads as TGTGCCAGCAGCTTGGATAAGGGAGAGGGCTACACCTTC. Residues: CASSLDKGEGYTF.

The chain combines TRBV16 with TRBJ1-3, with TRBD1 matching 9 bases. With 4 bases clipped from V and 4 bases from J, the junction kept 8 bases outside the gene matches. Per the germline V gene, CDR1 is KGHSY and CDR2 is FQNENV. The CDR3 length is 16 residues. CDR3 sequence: CASSRTDRGRGNTIYF. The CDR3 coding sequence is TGTGCCAGCAGCCGGACGGACAGGGGAAGAGGAAACACCATATATTTT.

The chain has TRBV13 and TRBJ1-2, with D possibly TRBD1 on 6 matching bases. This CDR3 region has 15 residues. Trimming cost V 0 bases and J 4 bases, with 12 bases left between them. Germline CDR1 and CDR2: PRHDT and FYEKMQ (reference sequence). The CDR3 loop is CASSLGTGRTYGYTF. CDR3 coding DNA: TGTGCCAGCAGCTTAGGGACAGGCCGCACCTATGGCTACACCTTC.

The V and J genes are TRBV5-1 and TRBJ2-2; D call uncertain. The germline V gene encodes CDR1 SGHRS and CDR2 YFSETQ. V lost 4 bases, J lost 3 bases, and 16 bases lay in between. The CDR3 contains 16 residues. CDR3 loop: CASSPPWKEHTGELFF. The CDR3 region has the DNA TGCGCCAGCAGCCCCCCCTGGAAGGAGCACACCGGGGAGCTGTTTTTT.

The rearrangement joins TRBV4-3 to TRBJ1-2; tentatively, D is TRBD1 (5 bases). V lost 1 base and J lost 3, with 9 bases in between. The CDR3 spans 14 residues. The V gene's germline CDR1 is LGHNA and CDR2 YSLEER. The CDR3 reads CASSQVPGYYGYTF. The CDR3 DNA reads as TGCGCCAGCAGCCAAGTTCCAGGGTACTATGGCTACACCTTC.

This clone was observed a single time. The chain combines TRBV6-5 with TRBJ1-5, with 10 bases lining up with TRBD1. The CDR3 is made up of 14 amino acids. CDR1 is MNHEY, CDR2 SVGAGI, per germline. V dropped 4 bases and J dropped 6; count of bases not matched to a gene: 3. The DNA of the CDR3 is TGTGCCAGCAGTTTCCGGGACAGGGGTCAGCCCCAGCATTTT. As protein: CASSFRDRGQPQHF.

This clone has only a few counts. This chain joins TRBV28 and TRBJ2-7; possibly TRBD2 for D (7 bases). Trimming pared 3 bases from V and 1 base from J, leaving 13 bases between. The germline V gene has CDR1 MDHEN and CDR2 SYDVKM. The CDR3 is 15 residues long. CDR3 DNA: TGTGCCAGCAGTTTGGGAGGGGGATCGTCCTACGAGCAGTACTTC. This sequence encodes CASSLGGGSSYEQYF.

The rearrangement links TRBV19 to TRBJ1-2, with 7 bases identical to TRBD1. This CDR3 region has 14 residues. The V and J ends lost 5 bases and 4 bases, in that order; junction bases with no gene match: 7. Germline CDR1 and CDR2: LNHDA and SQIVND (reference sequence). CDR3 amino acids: CASSFFGDSYGYTF. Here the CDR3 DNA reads TGTGCCAGTAGTTTTTTTGGGGACAGCTATGGCTACACCTTC.

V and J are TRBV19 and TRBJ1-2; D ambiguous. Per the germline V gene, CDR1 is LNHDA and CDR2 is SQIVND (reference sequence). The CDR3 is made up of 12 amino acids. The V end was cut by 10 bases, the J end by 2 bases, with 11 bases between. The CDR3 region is CATRHTNYGYTF. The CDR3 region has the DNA TGTGCCACCCGACACACCAACTATGGCTACACCTTC.

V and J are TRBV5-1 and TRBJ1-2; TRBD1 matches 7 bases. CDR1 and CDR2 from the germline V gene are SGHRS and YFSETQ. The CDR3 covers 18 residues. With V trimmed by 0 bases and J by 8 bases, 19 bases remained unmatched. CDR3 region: CASSLEGPTGTEIYGYTF. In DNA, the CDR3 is TGCGCCAGCAGCTTGGAGGGTCCGACGGGGACAGAAATTTACGGCTACACCTTC.

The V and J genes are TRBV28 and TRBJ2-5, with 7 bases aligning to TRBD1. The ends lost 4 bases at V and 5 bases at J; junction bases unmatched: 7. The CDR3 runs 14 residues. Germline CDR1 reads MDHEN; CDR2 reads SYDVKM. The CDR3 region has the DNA TGTGCCAGCAGTTGGGGGACAGTGAGGGAGACCCAGTACTTC. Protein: CASSWGTVRETQYF. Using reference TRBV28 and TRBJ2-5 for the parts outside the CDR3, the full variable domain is DVKVTQSSRYLVKRTGEKVFLECVQDMDHENMFWYRQDPGLGLRLIYFSYDVKMKEKGDIPEGYSVSREKKERFSLILESASTNQTSMYLCASSWGTVRETQYFGPGTRLLVL.

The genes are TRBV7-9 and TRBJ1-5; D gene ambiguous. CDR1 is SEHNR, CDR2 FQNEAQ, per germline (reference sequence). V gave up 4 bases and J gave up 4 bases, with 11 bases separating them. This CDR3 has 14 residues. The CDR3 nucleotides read TGTGCCAGCAGCTCCCAAGACGGGAATCAGCCCCAGCATTTT. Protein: CASSSQDGNQPQHF.

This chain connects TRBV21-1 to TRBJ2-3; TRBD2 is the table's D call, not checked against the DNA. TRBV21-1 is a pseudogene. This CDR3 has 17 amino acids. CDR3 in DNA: TGTGCCAGCAGCAAAAGCTTACGCGGGGGGAACACAGATACGCAGTATTTT. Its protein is CASSKSLRGGNTDTQYF.

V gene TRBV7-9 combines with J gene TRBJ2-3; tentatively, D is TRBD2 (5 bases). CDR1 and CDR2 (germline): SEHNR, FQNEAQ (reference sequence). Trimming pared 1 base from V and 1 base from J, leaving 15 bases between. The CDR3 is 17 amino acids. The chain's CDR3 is CASSLVRGVVGTDTQYF. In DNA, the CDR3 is TGTGCCAGCAGCTTAGTCCGGGGAGTCGTTGGCACAGATACGCAGTATTTT. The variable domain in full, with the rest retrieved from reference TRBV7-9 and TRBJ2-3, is DTGVSQNPRHKITKRGQNVTFRCDPISEHNRLYWYRQTLGQGPEFLTYFQNEAQLEKSRLLSDRFSAERPKGSFSTLEIQRTEQGDSAMYLCASSLVRGVVGTDTQYFGPGTRLTVL.